Sequencing of this T cell receptor beta chain was carried out in a study of vaccination effects on CD4 cells after COVID-19. Antigen-specific CD4+ T cells were first expanded with viral peptide pools by the ViraFEST assay and only then sequenced. With more than nine days of culture completed, CD4+ T cells were isolated. Testing of the vaccine recipients showed negative nucleocapsid antibodies and no prior SARS-CoV-2 infection. Every well housed some 1.8 million PBMC, which grew in culture alongside around 9.8 IU/ml IL-2 and about 10 ug/ml peptides. General study findings and limits: Clonal contraction was marked in infection- and vaccine-induced clones late after vaccination.

Remarks on this clone: The antigen is not known.

TCRdb's copy holds only in-frame clones and misses some; the assay was immunoSEQ multiplex PCR. The profile shows more than 20,000 clones, roughly three quarters of them singletons. Trimming cost V 5 bases and J 0 bases; bases outside gene matches: 18. The CDR3 extends over 20 amino acids. Germline V gene data show CDR1 as LNHDA and CDR2 as SQIVND (reference sequence). The source material was CD4+ T cells from PBMCs cultured with HCoV-NL63 spike peptides, sampled before COVID-19 vaccination. The chain couples TRBV19 to TRBJ1-1, with 10 bases aligning to TRBD1. This TCR was recovered from a human donor who received a COVID-19 vaccine. CDR3 in amino acids: CASSAARGTGQGNMNTEAFF. CDR3 DNA sequence: TGTGCCAGTAGTGCCGCCCGAGGGACGGGACAGGGGAACATGAACACTGAAGCTTTCTTT.